This is a list of T cell receptor beta chains from one sample in a study of T cell changes during pregnancy in multiple sclerosis. TCRdb's copy holds only in-frame clones and misses some; the assay was immunoSEQ multiplex PCR. The repertoire holds tens of thousands of clones, 85% to 90% seen once, with 4% to 6% in the top ten. The sample consisted of peripheral blood, taken in the second trimester of pregnancy. These receptors all come from a female donor in good health, enrolled as a control in a pregnancy study. Each CDR3 is given with its conserved first and last residue. The order of the fields is D gene, clone size, J gene, V gene, CDR3 protein, CDR3 DNA. A D gene is named only where the DNA matches it firmly. Expanded clones get a size class; other rows say once, few or many, or leave the size out.

D: TRBD2; size: .; J: TRBJ2-3; V: TRBV15; CDR3: CATSSRLAGGTDTQYF; DNA: TGTGCCACCAGCAGTAGACTAGCGGGAGGCACAGATACGCAGTATTTT
D: .; size: .; J: TRBJ1-1; V: TRBV5-1; CDR3: CASSMLTATNTEAFF; DNA: TGCGCCAGCAGCATGCTCACAGCCACGAACACTGAAGCTTTCTTT
D: TRBD1; size: .; J: TRBJ1-1; V: TRBV7-8; CDR3: CASSPRQGGSTEAFF; DNA: TGTGCCAGCAGCCCTCGACAGGGTGGAAGCACTGAAGCTTTCTTT
D: .; size: .; J: TRBJ2-5; V: TRBV9; CDR3: CASSVVGGEVRETQYF; DNA: TGTGCCAGCAGCGTAGTAGGGGGGGAGGTTAGAGAGACCCAGTACTTC
D: .; size: .; J: TRBJ2-7; V: TRBV29-1; CDR3: CSVYLQGYEQYF; DNA: TGCAGCGTTTATCTACAGGGCTACGAGCAGTACTTC
D: TRBD2; size: .; J: TRBJ2-1; V: TRBV27; CDR3: CASSLTSASGYEQFF; DNA: TGTGCCAGCAGTCTTACTAGCGCGTCTGGGTATGAGCAGTTCTTC
D: TRBD2; size: once; J: TRBJ2-1; V: TRBV9; CDR3: CASSGGAGGGRNEQFF; DNA: TGTGCCAGCAGCGGGGGAGCGGGAGGGGGTCGGAATGAGCAGTTCTTC
D: .; size: .; J: TRBJ1-1; V: TRBV9; CDR3: CASSLTGGPEAFF; DNA: TGTGCCAGCAGCCTAACGGGGGGCCCTGAAGCTTTCTTT
D: .; size: .; J: TRBJ1-6; V: TRBV11-3; CDR3: CASSTGSPLHF; DNA: TGTGCCAGCAGCACTGGTTCACCCCTCCACTTT
D: .; size: .; J: TRBJ2-1; V: TRBV27; CDR3: CASGMWTYNEQFF; DNA: TGTGCTTCGGGGATGTGGACGTACAATGAGCAGTTCTTC
D: .; size: once; J: TRBJ2-3; V: TRBV7-2; CDR3: CASSLDGTDTQYF; DNA: TGTGCCAGCAGCTTAGACGGGACAGATACGCAGTATTTT
D: .; size: .; J: TRBJ2-3; V: TRBV7-2; CDR3: CASRSSDTQYF; DNA: TGTGCCAGCAGGTCCTCGGATACGCAGTATTTT
D: TRBD2; size: .; J: TRBJ2-1; V: TRBV6-1; CDR3: CASSAIAGVGNEQFF; DNA: TGTGCCAGCAGCGCTATAGCGGGAGTGGGCAATGAGCAGTTCTTC
D: .; size: .; J: TRBJ2-3; V: TRBV25-1; CDR3: CASSEFMRTGTDTQYF; DNA: TGTGCCAGCAGTGAATTTATGAGGACAGGCACAGATACGCAGTATTTT
D: .; size: once; J: TRBJ1-1; V: TRBV27; CDR3: CASSWTGGVNTEAFF; DNA: TGTGCCAGCAGTTGGACGGGGGGGGTGAACACTGAAGCTTTCTTT
D: TRBD1; size: .; J: TRBJ2-7; V: TRBV6-5; CDR3: CASGTGNREQYF; DNA: TGTGCCAGCGGGACAGGGAACCGCGAGCAGTACTTC
D: .; size: once; J: TRBJ2-3; V: TRBV5-1; CDR3: CASSLAGIDTQYF; DNA: TGCGCCAGCAGCTTGGCCGGGATTGATACGCAGTATTTT
D: .; size: .; J: TRBJ1-2; V: TRBV19; CDR3: CATGQPSYGYTF; DNA: TGTGCCACCGGACAGCCCTCCTATGGCTACACCTTC
D: .; size: .; J: TRBJ2-5; V: TRBV9; CDR3: CASSTGGHETQYF; DNA: TGTGCCAGCAGCACGGGGGGCCATGAGACCCAGTACTTC
D: TRBD2; size: once; J: TRBJ2-3; V: TRBV19; CDR3: CASSPRTSQDTQYF; DNA: TGTGCCAGTAGTCCCCGGACTAGCCAGGATACGCAGTATTTT
D: .; size: once; J: TRBJ2-2; V: TRBV2; CDR3: CASSESERKLFF; DNA: TGTGCCAGCAGTGAGTCCGAGCGGAAGCTGTTTTTT
D: TRBD2; size: .; J: TRBJ2-3; V: TRBV5-1; CDR3: CASSYPITGVVAGVGSTDTQYF; DNA: TGCGCCAGCAGCTACCCGATTACAGGTGTCGTAGCGGGAGTGGGGAGCACAGATACGCAGTATTTT
D: .; size: .; J: TRBJ1-2; V: TRBV6-5; CDR3: CASSYSRSGNYGYTF; DNA: TGTGCCAGCAGTTACTCTCGATCAGGGAACTATGGCTACACCTTC
D: .; size: .; J: TRBJ2-5; V: TRBV29-1; CDR3: CSVEDRTQGWETQYF; DNA: TGCAGCGTTGAAGATAGGACGCAGGGCTGGGAGACCCAGTACTTC
D: .; size: .; J: TRBJ2-7; V: TRBV7-6; CDR3: CASSLRERRPYEQYF; DNA: TGTGCCAGCAGCTTAAGGGAGCGGAGGCCCTACGAGCAGTACTTC
D: .; size: .; J: TRBJ2-1; V: TRBV4-3; CDR3: CASSQGRSRRFF; DNA: TGCGCCAGCAGCCAAGGGCGGTCACGCCGGTTCTTC
D: TRBD1; size: .; J: TRBJ2-1; V: TRBV27; CDR3: CASSLIGTGRGFEQFF; DNA: TGTGCCAGCAGTTTGATCGGGACAGGGAGGGGTTTTGAGCAGTTCTTC
D: .; size: .; J: TRBJ1-1; V: TRBV14; CDR3: CASSQAVLNTEAFF; DNA: TGTGCCAGCAGCCAAGCAGTCCTGAACACTGAAGCTTTCTTT
D: TRBD2; size: .; J: TRBJ2-5; V: TRBV10-3; CDR3: CAAGVGRSGETQYF; DNA: TGTGCCGCCGGCGTCGGGAGGTCGGGAGAGACCCAGTACTTC
D: .; size: .; J: TRBJ1-3; V: TRBV6-5; CDR3: CASSNSGVTGNTIYF; DNA: TGTGCCAGCAGTAACTCAGGGGTTACTGGAAACACCATATATTTT
D: TRBD1; size: .; J: TRBJ1-2; V: TRBV6-5; CDR3: CASSYSAGTGEYGYTF; DNA: TGTGCCAGCAGTTACTCGGCCGGGACAGGGGAATATGGCTACACCTTC
D: TRBD2; size: .; J: TRBJ2-2; V: TRBV19; CDR3: CASSIPGGGSPGELFF; DNA: TGTGCCAGTAGTATCCCGGGGGGGGGCTCCCCTGGGGAGCTGTTTTTT
D: TRBD1; size: .; J: TRBJ2-2; V: TRBV4-2; CDR3: CASSTDRQNTGELFF; DNA: TGTGCCAGCAGCACGGACAGGCAGAACACCGGGGAGCTGTTTTTT
D: TRBD2; size: .; J: TRBJ2-3; V: TRBV18; CDR3: CASSPGGLGTDTQYF; DNA: TGTGCCAGCTCACCAGGGGGACTAGGGACAGATACGCAGTATTTT
D: .; size: .; J: TRBJ1-2; V: TRBV29-1; CDR3: CSVCFEGLLNYGYTF; DNA: TGCAGCGTTTGTTTCGAGGGATTGCTCAACTATGGCTACACCTTC
D: TRBD1; size: few; J: TRBJ1-2; V: TRBV30; CDR3: CAWKPRTGSAKYGYTF; DNA: TGTGCCTGGAAGCCCCGGACAGGATCGGCGAAGTATGGCTACACCTTC
D: .; size: .; J: TRBJ1-1; V: TRBV9; CDR3: CASSVEGRGSEAFF; DNA: TGTGCCAGCAGCGTAGAAGGGCGGGGATCGGAAGCTTTCTTT
D: .; size: .; J: TRBJ2-2; V: TRBV29-1; CDR3: CMRSRGTQNTGELFF; DNA: TGCATGCGGAGCAGGGGCACCCAGAACACCGGGGAGCTGTTTTTT
D: .; size: .; J: TRBJ2-3; V: TRBV9; CDR3: CASSVGAGNTDTQYF; DNA: TGTGCCAGCAGCGTAGGGGCGGGGAACACAGATACGCAGTATTTT
D: .; size: .; J: TRBJ1-2; V: TRBV6-1; CDR3: CASRTENYGYTF; DNA: TGTGCCAGCAGGACAGAAAACTATGGCTACACCTTC
D: .; size: .; J: TRBJ2-7; V: TRBV11-3; CDR3: CASSLQDGSYEQYF; DNA: TGTGCCAGCAGCTTGCAAGACGGGTCCTACGAGCAGTACTTC
D: .; size: .; J: TRBJ1-1; V: TRBV6-1; CDR3: CASSYWEGPTEAFF; DNA: TGTGCCAGCTCTTACTGGGAGGGTCCCACTGAAGCTTTCTTT
D: TRBD1; size: .; J: TRBJ2-7; V: TRBV14; CDR3: CASTPGTALYEQYF; DNA: TGTGCCAGCACACCCGGGACAGCACTTTACGAGCAGTACTTC
D: TRBD1; size: .; J: TRBJ1-1; V: TRBV5-6; CDR3: CASSPPDRVNTEAFF; DNA: TGTGCCAGCAGCCCCCCGGACAGGGTGAACACTGAAGCTTTCTTT
D: TRBD1; size: .; J: TRBJ2-5; V: TRBV4-1; CDR3: CASSQDEDRGETQYF; DNA: TGCGCCAGCAGCCAAGATGAAGACAGGGGAGAGACCCAGTACTTC
D: .; size: once; J: TRBJ2-1; V: TRBV4-2; CDR3: CASSQDRRESSYNEQFF; DNA: TGTGCCAGCAGCCAAGATAGGCGGGAATCGTCCTACAATGAGCAGTTCTTC
D: .; size: .; J: TRBJ1-2; V: TRBV9; CDR3: CASSGLRTDFVNGYTF; DNA: TGTGCCAGCAGCGGACTCCGGACAGACTTTGTCAATGGCTACACCTTC
D: .; size: .; J: TRBJ1-2; V: TRBV7-9; CDR3: CASSLRGGYTF; DNA: TGTGCCAGCAGCTTAAGAGGAGGCTACACCTTC
D: .; size: .; J: TRBJ1-2; V: TRBV29-1; CDR3: CSVEGQGTYGYTF; DNA: TGCAGCGTTGAAGGGCAGGGAACCTATGGCTACACCTTC
D: .; size: .; J: TRBJ2-3; V: TRBV7-2; CDR3: CASSLGVGGNTDTQYF; DNA: TGTGCCAGCAGCTTAGGAGTTGGCGGGAACACAGATACGCAGTATTTT
D: .; size: .; J: TRBJ2-3; V: TRBV9; CDR3: CASSVGSSVDTQYF; DNA: TGTGCCAGCAGCGTGGGATCTAGCGTAGATACGCAGTATTTT
D: .; size: .; J: TRBJ2-5; V: TRBV10-3; CDR3: CAISGGLYQETQYF; DNA: TGTGCCATCAGTGGGGGCCTGTACCAAGAGACCCAGTACTTC
D: .; size: medium-sized; J: TRBJ2-1; V: TRBV2; CDR3: CATESSYNEQFF; DNA: TGTGCTACTGAGAGCTCCTACAATGAGCAGTTCTTC